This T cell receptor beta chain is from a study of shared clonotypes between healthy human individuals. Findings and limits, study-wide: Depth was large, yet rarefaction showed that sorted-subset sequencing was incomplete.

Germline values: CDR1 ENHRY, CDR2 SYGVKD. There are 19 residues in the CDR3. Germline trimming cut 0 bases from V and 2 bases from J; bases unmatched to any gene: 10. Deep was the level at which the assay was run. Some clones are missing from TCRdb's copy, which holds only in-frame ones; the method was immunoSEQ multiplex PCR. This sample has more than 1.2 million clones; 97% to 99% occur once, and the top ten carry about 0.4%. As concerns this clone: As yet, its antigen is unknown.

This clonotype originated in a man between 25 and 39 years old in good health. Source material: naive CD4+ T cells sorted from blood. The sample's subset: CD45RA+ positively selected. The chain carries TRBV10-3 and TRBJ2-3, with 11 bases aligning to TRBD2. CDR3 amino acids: CAISESSGRAWGDTDTQYF. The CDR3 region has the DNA TGTGCCATCAGTGAGTCTAGCGGGAGGGCCTGGGGCGACACAGATACGCAGTATTTT.